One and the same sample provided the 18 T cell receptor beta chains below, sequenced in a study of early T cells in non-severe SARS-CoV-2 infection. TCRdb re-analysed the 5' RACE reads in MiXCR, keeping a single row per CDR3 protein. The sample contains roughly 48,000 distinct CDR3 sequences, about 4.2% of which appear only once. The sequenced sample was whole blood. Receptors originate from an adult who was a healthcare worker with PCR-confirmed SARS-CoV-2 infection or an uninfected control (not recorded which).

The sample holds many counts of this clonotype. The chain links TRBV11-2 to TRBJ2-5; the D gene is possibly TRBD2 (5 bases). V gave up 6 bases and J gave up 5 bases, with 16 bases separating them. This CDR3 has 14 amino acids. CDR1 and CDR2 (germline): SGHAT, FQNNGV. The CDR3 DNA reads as TGTGCCAGCAGGTTCGACGGGATGAGGGAGACCCAGTACTTC. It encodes CASRFDGMRETQYF.

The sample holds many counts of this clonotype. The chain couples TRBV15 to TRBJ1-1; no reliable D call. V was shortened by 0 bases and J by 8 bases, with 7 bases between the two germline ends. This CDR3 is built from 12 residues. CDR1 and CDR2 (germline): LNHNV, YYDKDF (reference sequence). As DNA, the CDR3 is TGTGCCACCAGCAGAGATCAACAGGAAGCTTTCTTT. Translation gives CATSRDQQEAFF.

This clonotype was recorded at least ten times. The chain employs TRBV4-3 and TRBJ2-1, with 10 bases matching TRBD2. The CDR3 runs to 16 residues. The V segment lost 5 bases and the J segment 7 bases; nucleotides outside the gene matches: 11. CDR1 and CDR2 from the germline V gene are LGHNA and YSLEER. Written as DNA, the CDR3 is TGCGCCAGCAGCGAAGCGCCTAGCGGGAGAAGGAATGAGCAGTTCTTC. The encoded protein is CASSEAPSGRRNEQFF.

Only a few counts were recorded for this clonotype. DNA of the CDR3: TGTGCCAGCATTGGCTCGAGCGGGGGTGACAATGAGCAGTTCTTC. Protein product: CASIGSSGGDNEQFF. This chain connects TRBV6-1 to TRBJ2-1, with 8 bases lining up with TRBD2. Trimming removed 7 bases from V and 5 bases from J; junction bases left unmatched: 10. The germline V gene has CDR1 MNHNS and CDR2 SASEGT. The CDR3 has 15 amino acids.

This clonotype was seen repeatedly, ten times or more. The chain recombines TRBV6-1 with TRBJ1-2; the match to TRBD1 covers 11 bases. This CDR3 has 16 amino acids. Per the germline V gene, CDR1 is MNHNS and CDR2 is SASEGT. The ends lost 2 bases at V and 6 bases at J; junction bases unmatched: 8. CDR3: CASSERTGGAGDGYTF. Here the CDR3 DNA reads TGTGCCAGCAGTGAACGGACAGGGGGCGCCGGCGATGGCTACACCTTC.

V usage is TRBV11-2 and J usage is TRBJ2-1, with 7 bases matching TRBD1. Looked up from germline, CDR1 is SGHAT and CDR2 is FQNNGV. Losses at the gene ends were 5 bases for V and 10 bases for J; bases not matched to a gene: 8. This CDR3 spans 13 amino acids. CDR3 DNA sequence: TGTGCCAGCAGCCCAATTGACAGGGAAGAGCAGTTCTTC. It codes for CASSPIDREEQFF. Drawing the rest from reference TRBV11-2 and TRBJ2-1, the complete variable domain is EAGVAQSPRYKIIEKRQSVAFWCNPISGHATLYWYQQILGQGPKLLIQFQNNGVVDDSQLPKDRFSAERLKGVDSTLKIQPAKLEDSAVYLCASSPIDREEQFFGPGTRLTVL.

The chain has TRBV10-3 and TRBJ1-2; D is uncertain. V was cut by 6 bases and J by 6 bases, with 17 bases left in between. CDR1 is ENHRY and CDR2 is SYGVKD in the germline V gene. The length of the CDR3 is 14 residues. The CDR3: CAIRNVGDMDGYTF. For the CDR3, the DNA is TGTGCCATCAGAAACGTGGGAGATATGGATGGCTACACCTTC.

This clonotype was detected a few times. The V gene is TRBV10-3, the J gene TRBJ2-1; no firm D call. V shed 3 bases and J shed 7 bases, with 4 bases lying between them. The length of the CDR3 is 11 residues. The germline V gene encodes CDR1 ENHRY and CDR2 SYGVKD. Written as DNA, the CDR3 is TGTGCCATCAGTGAAGGTAATGAGCAGTTCTTC. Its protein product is CAISEGNEQFF.

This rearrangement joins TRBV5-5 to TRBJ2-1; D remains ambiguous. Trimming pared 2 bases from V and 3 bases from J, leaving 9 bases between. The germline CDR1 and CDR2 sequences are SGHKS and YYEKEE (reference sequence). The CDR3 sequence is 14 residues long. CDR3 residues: CASSFGRNYNEQFF. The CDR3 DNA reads TGTGCCAGCAGCTTTGGGCGGAACTACAATGAGCAGTTCTTC.

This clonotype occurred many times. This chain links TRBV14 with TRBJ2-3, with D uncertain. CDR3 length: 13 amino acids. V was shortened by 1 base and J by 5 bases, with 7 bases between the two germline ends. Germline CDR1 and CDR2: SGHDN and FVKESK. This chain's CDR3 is CASSQAVQDTQYF. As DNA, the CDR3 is TGTGCCAGCAGCCAAGCGGTGCAAGATACGCAGTATTTT.

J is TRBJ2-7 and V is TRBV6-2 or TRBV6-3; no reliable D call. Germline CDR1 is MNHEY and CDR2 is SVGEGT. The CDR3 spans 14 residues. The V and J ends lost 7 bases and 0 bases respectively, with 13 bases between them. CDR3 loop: CASTSGSPSYEQYF. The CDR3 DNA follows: TGTGCCAGCACCTCAGGCAGTCCCTCCTACGAGCAGTACTTC.

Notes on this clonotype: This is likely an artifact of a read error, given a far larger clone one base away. The CDR3 is CASSLEMNTEAFF. CDR3 coding DNA: TGTGCCAGCAGCTTAGAGATGAACACTGAAGCTTTCTTT. The genes are TRBV11-2 and TRBJ1-1; D gene ambiguous. Trimming left V 0 bases short and J 0 bases short, with 2 bases between. The CDR3 runs 13 residues. Germline values: CDR1 SGHAT, CDR2 FQNNGV.

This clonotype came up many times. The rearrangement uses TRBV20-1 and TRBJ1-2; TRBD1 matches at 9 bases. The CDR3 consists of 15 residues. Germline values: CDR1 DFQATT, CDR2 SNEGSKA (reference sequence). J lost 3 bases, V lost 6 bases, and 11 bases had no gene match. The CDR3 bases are TGCAGTGCCCGCCCCTACAGGGGGCTAGACTATGGCTACACCTTC. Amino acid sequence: CSARPYRGLDYGYTF.

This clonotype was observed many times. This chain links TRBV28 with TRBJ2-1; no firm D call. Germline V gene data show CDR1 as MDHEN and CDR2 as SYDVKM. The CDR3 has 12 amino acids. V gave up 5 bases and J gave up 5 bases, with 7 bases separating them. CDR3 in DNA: TGTGCCAGCAGTGCGCCCCACAATGAGCAGTTCTTC. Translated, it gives CASSAPHNEQFF. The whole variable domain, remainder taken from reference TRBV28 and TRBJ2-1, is DVKVTQSSRYLVKRTGEKVFLECVQDMDHENMFWYRQDPGLGLRLIYFSYDVKMKEKGDIPEGYSVSREKKERFSLILESASTNQTSMYLCASSAPHNEQFFGPGTRLTVL.

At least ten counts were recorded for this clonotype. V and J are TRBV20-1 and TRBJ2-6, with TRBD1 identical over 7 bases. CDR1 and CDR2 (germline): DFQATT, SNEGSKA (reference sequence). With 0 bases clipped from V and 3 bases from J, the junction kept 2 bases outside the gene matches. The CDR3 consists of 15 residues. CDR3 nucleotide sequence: TGCAGTGCTAGAGACACAGGGGTTGGGGCCAACGTCCTGACTTTC. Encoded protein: CSARDTGVGANVLTF.

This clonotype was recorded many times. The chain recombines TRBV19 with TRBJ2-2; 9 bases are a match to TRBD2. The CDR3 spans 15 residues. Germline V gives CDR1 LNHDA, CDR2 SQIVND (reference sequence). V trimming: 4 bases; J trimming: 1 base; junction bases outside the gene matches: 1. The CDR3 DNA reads TGTGCCAGTAGTAATAGCGGGAGGAACACCGGGGAGCTGTTTTTT. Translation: CASSNSGRNTGELFF.

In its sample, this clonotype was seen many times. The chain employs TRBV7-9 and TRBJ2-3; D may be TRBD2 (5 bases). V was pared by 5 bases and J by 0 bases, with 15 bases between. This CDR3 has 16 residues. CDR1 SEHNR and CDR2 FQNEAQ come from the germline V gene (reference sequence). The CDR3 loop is CASSPKGSSSTDTQYF. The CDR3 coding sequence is TGTGCCAGCAGCCCAAAAGGGAGTTCTAGCACAGATACGCAGTATTTT.

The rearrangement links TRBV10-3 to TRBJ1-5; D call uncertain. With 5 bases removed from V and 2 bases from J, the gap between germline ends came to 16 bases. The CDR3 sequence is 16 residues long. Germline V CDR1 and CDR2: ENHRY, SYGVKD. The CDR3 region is CAISNHSGPRNQPQHF. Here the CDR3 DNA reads TGTGCCATCAGTAACCATTCCGGGCCCCGCAATCAGCCCCAGCATTTT.